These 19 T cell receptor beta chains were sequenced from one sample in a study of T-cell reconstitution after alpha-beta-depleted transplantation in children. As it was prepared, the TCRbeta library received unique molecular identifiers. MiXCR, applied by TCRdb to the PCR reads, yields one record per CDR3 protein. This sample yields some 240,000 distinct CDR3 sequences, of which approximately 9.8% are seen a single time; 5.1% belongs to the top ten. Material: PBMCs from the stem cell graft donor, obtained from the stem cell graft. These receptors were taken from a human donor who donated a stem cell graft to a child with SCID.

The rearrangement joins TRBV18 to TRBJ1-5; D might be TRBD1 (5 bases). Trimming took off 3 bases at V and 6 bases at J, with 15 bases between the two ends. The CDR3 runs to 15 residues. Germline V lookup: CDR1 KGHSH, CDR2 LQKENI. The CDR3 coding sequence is TGTGCCAGCTCACCCCCGGCAGGGATCGGTCAGCCCCAGCATTTT. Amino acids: CASSPPAGIGQPQHF.

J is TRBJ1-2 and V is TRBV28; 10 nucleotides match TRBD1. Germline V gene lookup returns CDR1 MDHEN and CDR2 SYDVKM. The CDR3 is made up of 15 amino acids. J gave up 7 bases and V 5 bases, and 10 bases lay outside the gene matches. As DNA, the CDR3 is TGTGCCAGCAGTCAAAGACAGGGGGCGTCAGGTGGCTACACCTTC. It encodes CASSQRQGASGGYTF.

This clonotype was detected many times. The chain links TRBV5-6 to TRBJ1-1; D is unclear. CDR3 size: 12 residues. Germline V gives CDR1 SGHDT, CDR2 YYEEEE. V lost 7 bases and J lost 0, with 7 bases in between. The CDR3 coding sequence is TGTGCCAGCGGCGAGCTGAACACTGAAGCTTTCTTT. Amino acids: CASGELNTEAFF.

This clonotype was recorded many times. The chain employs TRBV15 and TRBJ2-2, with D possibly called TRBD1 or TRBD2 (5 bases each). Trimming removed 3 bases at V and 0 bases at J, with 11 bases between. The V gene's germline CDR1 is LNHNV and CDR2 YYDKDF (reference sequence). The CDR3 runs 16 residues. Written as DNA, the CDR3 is TGTGCCACCAGCAGGCAGGGACCCGCGAACACCGGGGAGCTGTTTTTT. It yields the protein CATSRQGPANTGELFF.

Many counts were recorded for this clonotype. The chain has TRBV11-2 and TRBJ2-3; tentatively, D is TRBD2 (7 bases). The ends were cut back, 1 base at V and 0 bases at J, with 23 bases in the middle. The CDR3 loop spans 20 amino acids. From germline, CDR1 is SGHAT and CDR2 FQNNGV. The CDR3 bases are TGTGCCAGCAGCTTAGGTCTCGACGTCGGGGGGCGGACTAGCACAGATACGCAGTATTTT. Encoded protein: CASSLGLDVGGRTSTDTQYF.

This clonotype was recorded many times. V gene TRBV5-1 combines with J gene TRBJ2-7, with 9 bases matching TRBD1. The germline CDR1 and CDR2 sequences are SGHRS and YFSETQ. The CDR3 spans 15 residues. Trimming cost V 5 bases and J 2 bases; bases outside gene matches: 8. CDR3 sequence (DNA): TGCGCCAGCAGACCCGGGACAGGGACTACCTACGAGCAGTACTTC. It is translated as CASRPGTGTTYEQYF. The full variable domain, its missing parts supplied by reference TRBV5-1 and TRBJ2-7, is KAGVTQTPRYLIKTRGQQVTLSCSPISGHRSVSWYQQTPGQGLQFLFEYFSETQRNKGNFPGRFSGRQFSNSRSEMNVSTLELGDSALYLCASRPGTGTTYEQYFGPGTRLTVT.

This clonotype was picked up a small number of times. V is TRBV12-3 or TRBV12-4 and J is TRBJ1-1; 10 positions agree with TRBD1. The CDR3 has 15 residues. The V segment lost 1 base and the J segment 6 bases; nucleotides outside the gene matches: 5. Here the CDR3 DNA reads TGTGCCAGCAGTTTAGGGACAGGGGGGCAGGCTGAAGCTTTCTTT. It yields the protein CASSLGTGGQAEAFF.

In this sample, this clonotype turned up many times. CDR3 coding DNA: TGCAGTGCTAGCAAAGGGATGAACACTGAAGCTTTCTTT. This encodes CSASKGMNTEAFF. This rearrangement joins TRBV20-1 to TRBJ1-1, with no clear D. V lost 3 bases and J lost 0, with 8 bases in between. CDR1 is DFQATT, CDR2 SNEGSKA, per germline (reference sequence). This CDR3 contains 13 residues.

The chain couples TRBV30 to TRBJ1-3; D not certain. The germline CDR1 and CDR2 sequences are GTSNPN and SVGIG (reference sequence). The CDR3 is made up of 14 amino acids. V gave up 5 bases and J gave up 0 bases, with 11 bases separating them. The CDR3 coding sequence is TGTGCCTGGGCTCGAGCTACCTCTGGAAACACCATATATTTT. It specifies CAWARATSGNTIYF.

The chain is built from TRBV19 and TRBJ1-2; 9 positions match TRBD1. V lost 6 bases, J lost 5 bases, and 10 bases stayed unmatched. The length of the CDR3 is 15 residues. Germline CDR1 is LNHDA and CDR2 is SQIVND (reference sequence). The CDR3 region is CASSSPGQGPYGYTF. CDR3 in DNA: TGTGCCAGTAGCTCCCCGGGACAGGGCCCATATGGCTACACCTTC.

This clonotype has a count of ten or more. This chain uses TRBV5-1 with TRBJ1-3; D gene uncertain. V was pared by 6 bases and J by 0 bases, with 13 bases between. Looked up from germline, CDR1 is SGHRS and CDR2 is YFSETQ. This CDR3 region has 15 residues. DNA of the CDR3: TGCGCCAGCACCAAGGACGGAATCTCTGGAAACACCATATATTTT. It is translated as CASTKDGISGNTIYF.

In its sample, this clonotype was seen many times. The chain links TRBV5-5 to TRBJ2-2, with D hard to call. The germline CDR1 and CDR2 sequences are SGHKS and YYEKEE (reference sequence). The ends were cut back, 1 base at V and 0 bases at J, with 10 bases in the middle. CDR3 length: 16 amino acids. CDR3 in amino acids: CASSLLGTSNTGELFF. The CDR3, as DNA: TGTGCCAGCAGCTTGTTGGGAACTTCGAACACCGGGGAGCTGTTTTTT.

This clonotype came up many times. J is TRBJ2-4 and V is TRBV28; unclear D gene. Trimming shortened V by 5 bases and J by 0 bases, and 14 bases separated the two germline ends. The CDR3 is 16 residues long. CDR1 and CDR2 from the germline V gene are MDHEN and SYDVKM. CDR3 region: CASSQSDRLAKNIQYF. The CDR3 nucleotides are TGTGCCAGCAGTCAATCGGACCGCCTAGCCAAAAACATTCAGTACTTC.

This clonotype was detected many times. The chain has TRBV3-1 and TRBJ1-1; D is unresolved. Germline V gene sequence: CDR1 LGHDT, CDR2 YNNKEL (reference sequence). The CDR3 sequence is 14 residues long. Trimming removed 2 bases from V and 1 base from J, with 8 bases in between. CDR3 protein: CASSQKSANTEAFF. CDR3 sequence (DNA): TGTGCCAGCAGCCAAAAAAGCGCGAACACTGAAGCTTTCTTT.

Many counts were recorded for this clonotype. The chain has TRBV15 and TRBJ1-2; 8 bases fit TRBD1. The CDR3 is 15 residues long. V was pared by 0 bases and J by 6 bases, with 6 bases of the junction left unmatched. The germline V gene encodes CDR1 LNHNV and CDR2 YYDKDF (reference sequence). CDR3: CATSRDMDRDHGYTF. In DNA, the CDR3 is TGTGCCACCAGCAGAGATATGGACAGGGATCATGGCTACACCTTC.

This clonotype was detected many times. CDR3 nucleotide sequence: TGCAGCGCCGTGGGACAGGGCAACACTGAAGCTTTCTTT. As protein: CSAVGQGNTEAFF. V usage is TRBV29-1 and J usage is TRBJ1-1; the match to TRBD1 covers 9 bases. CDR3 size: 13 residues. V shed 7 bases, J shed 2 bases, and the junction held 5 bases outside the gene matches. Germline values: CDR1 SQVTM, CDR2 ANQGSEA.

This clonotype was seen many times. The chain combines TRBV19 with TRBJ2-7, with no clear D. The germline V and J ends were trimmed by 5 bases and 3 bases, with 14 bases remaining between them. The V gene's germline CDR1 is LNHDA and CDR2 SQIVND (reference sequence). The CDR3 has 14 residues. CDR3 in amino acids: CASSFPGSSYEQYF. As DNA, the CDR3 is TGTGCCAGTAGTTTCCCGGGCAGTAGCTACGAGCAGTACTTC.

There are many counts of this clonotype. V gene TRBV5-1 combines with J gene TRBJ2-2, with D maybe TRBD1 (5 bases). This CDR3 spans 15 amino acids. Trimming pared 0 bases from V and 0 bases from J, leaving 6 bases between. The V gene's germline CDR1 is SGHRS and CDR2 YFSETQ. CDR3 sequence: CASSLDRTNTGELFF. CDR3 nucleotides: TGCGCCAGCAGCTTGGACAGGACGAACACCGGGGAGCTGTTTTTT.

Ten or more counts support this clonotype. The CDR3 region has the DNA TGTGCCAGCAGCTTCCTGGGGGGGGTCTCCCCCGGCTCACCCCTCCACTTT. It encodes CASSFLGGVSPGSPLHF. V usage is TRBV5-6 and J usage is TRBJ1-6; a possible D gene is TRBD1 (5 bases). CDR3 length: 17 amino acids. Trimming stripped 2 bases from V and 10 bases from J, with 22 bases between. The germline V gene has CDR1 SGHDT and CDR2 YYEEEE.